The clone carrying this T cell receptor beta chain was observed a handful of times. Its antigen remains unidentified. This record belongs to a study of T cell responses to AZD1222 COVID-19 vaccine. Method: immunoSEQ multiplex PCR; TCRdb's copy keeps in-frame clones and lacks some. The sample carries approximately 100,000 clones, 87% recorded once. Study-level results: Scientists sampled the repertoires only once the peak T cell response had passed. The donor cohort was predominantly white British with a female majority, and clonal diversity may have been underestimated. As reported, nearly half of all spike-specific TCRs target variant regions that are unmutated.

The CDR3 is 14 residues long. Germline V gene lookup returns CDR1 WSHSY and CDR2 SAAADI. J gave up 10 bases and V 8 bases, and 11 bases lay outside the gene matches. Sample: peripheral blood, taken on day 0 of AZD1222 vaccination. The chain combines TRBV10-2 with TRBJ1-6; 7 nucleotides align to TRBD1. The clonotype originates from an adult in good health. In DNA, the CDR3 is TGCGCCAGCGGGGGAACAGGGGCTCGGTCACCCCTCCACTTT. It specifies CASGGTGARSPLHF.